Listed below are T cell receptor beta chains from one sample, sequenced in a study of cytomegalovirus exposure and HLA in healthy donors. Generated by immunoSEQ multiplex PCR, the TCRdb table keeps only in-frame clones and is missing some. The repertoire holds fewer than 110,000 clones, with over 75% as singletons. The sequencing sample was made of PBMCs. The receptors originated from a male donor in good health and CMV-seronegative. Both conserved end residues are part of each CDR3. D genes are given only for firm matches. Clone size, where shown, is once, few, many, or a class for clones that have expanded.

.	TRBV19	14	.	TRBJ1-5	TGTGCCAGTAGTATATTACTATCGGGGGTGTTGAAGCATTTT	CASSILLSGVLKHF
.	TRBV18	17	.	TRBJ1-5	TGTGCCAGCTCACCACCGGAGGCGGGCACGAGCAATCAGCCCCAGCATTTT	CASSPPEAGTSNQPQHF
.	TRBV30	15	once	TRBJ2-7	TGTGCCTGGGATGATTCAGGGGTTCGACCCTACGAGCAGTACTTC	CAWDDSGVRPYEQYF
TRBD1	TRBV6-6	16	.	TRBJ1-1	TGTGCCAGCAGTTACCGCCAAGGGGGCTTGGACACTGAAGCTTTCTTT	CASSYRQGGLDTEAFF
.	TRBV6-6	13	few	TRBJ1-5	TGTGCCAGCAACCGAGGGGGTAATCAGCCCCAGCATTTT	CASNRGGNQPQHF
.	TRBV9	15	.	TRBJ2-1	TGTGCCAGCAGCGTAGGAAGCGTTCCCTACAATGAGCAGTTCTTC	CASSVGSVPYNEQFF
TRBD1	TRBV7-9	15	.	TRBJ2-7	TGTGCCAGCAGCAAACAAGGGACAGGGGAATACGAGCAGTACTTC	CASSKQGTGEYEQYF
TRBD2	TRBV4-1	15	.	TRBJ2-7	TGCGCCAGCAGCCAAGTTCCTAGCGGCCCCTACGAGCAGTACTTC	CASSQVPSGPYEQYF
TRBD2	TRBV6-5	14	.	TRBJ2-3	TGTGCCAGCATGCGCGGGAGGGCCCAAGATACGCAGTATTTT	CASMRGRAQDTQYF
TRBD2	TRBV6-4	16	.	TRBJ2-3	TGTGCCAGCAGTGTACTAGCGGGAGGGCGCCCAGATACGCAGTATTTT	CASSVLAGGRPDTQYF
TRBD2	TRBV19	16	.	TRBJ2-1	TGTGCCAGTAGCAGAACTAGCGGGAACTCCTACAATGAGCAGTTCTTC	CASSRTSGNSYNEQFF
.	TRBV5-8	13	few	TRBJ1-2	TGTGCCAGCAGCAGGGACACCATCTATGGCTACACCTTC	CASSRDTIYGYTF
TRBD1	TRBV2	15	.	TRBJ2-1	TGTGCCAGCAGGGAGGGACAGGGGTCCTACAATGAGCAGTTCTTC	CASREGQGSYNEQFF
.	TRBV10-1	14	.	TRBJ2-7	TGCGCCAGGCGACGGCGGGATAGCTCCTACGAGCAGTACTTC	CARRRRDSSYEQYF
.	TRBV9	15	.	TRBJ2-1	TGTGCCAGCAGCCCAAGGGGGGGCAAAGACAATGAGCAGTTCTTC	CASSPRGGKDNEQFF
.	TRBV9	13	.	TRBJ1-3	TGTGCCAGCAGCCCGGTTCGAGTAAACACCATATATTTT	CASSPVRVNTIYF
.	TRBV4-1	15	.	TRBJ2-7	TGCGCCAGCAGCCAAGATGAACTAGCTATCTACGAGCAGTACTTC	CASSQDELAIYEQYF
.	TRBV5-1	14	.	TRBJ1-4	TGCGCCAGCAGCTGGGGTCCAGAGGGTGAAAAACTGTTTTTT	CASSWGPEGEKLFF
.	TRBV6-5	13	.	TRBJ1-2	TGTGCCAGCAGATCTACAGGGAACTATGGCTACACCTTC	CASRSTGNYGYTF
TRBD1	TRBV19	13	.	TRBJ1-5	TGTGCCAGTAGCCGACAGGGCGGTCAGCCCCAGCATTTT	CASSRQGGQPQHF